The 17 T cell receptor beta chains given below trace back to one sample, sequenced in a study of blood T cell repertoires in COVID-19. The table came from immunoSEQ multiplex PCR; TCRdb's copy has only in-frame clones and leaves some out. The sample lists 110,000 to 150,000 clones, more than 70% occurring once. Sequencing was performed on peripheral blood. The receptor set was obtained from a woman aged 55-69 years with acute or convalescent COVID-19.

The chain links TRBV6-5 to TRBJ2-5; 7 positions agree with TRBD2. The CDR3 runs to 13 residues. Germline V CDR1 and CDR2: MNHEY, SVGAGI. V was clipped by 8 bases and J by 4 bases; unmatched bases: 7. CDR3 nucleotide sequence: TGTGCCAGCTGTAGAAGCGGGGCAGAGACCCAGTACTTC. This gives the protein CASCRSGAETQYF.

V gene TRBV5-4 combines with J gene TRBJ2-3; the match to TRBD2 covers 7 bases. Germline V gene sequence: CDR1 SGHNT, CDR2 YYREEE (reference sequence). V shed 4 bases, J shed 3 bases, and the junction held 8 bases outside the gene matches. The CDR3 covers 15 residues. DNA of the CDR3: TGTGCCAGCAGCACCCCGGGACTACCTACAGATACGCAGTATTTT. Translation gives CASSTPGLPTDTQYF.

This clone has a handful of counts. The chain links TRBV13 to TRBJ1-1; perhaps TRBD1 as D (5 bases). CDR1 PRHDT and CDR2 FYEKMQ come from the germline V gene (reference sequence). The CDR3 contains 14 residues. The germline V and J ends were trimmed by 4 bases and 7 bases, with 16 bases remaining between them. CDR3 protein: CASSSRSGQSEAFF. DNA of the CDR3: TGTGCCAGCAGCTCTCGTTCAGGGCAGAGTGAAGCTTTCTTT.

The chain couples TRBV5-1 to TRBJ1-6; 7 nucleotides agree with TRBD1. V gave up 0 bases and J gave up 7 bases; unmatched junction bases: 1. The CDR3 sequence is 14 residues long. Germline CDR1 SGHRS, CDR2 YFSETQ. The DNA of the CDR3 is TGCGCCAGCAGCTTGGGGGACAGAAATTCACCCCTCCACTTT. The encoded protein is CASSLGDRNSPLHF.

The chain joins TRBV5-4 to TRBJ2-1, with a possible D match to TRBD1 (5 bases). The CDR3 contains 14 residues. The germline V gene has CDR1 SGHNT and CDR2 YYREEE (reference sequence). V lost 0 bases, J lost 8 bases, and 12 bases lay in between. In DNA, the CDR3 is TGTGCCAGCAGCTTGGAGATAACAGGTGATGAGCAGTTCTTC. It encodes CASSLEITGDEQFF.

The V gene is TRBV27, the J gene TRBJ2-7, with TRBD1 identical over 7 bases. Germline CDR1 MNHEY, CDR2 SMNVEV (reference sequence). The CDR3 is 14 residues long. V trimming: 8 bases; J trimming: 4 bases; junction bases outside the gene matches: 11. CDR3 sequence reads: CASRAGSGGYEQYF. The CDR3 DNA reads TGTGCCAGCCGTGCCGGGTCAGGGGGATACGAGCAGTACTTC.

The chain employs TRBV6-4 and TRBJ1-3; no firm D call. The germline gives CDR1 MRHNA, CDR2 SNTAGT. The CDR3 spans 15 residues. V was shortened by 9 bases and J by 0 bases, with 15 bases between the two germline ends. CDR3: CARGLDGSSGNTIYF. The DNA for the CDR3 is TGTGCCAGGGGCCTGGACGGGAGCTCTGGAAACACCATATATTTT.

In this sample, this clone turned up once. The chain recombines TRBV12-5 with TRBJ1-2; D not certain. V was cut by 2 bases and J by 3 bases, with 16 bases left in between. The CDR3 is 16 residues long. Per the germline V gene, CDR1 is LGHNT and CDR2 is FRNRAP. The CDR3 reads CASGLLGFSEDYGYTF. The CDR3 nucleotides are TGTGCTAGTGGTTTGCTTGGATTCTCAGAGGACTATGGCTACACCTTC.

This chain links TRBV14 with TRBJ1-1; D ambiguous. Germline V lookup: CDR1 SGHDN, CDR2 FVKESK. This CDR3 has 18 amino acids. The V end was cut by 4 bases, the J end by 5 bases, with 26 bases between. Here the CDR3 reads CASSPLNLNPAWQTEAFF. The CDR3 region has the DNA TGTGCCAGCAGCCCACTAAACCTCAACCCAGCCTGGCAGACTGAAGCTTTCTTT.

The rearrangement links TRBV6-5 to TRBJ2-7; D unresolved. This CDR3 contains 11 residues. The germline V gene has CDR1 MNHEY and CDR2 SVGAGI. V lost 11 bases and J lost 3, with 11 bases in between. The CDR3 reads CAGVTGYEQYF. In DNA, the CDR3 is TGTGCCGGCGTGACGGGCTACGAGCAGTACTTC.

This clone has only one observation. The CDR3 region has the DNA TGTGCCAGCAGCGCCCCCGGGACTAGCGGCACAGAGACCCAGTACTTC. The encoded protein is CASSAPGTSGTETQYF. The V and J genes are TRBV9 and TRBJ2-5, with 11 nucleotides matching TRBD2. Germline V CDR1 and CDR2: SGDLS, YYNGEE. The V and J ends lost 3 bases and 4 bases, in that order; junction bases with no gene match: 8. The length of the CDR3 is 16 residues.

The CDR3 DNA is TGTGCCAGCAGCTTAGGGGCAGACACTGAAGCTTTCTTT. It translates to CASSLGADTEAFF. The J gene is TRBJ1-1, the V gene TRBV11-1; D unresolved. Trimming stripped 1 base from V and 3 bases from J, with 6 bases between. The length of the CDR3 is 13 residues. CDR1 is SGHAT, CDR2 FQDESV, per germline (reference sequence).

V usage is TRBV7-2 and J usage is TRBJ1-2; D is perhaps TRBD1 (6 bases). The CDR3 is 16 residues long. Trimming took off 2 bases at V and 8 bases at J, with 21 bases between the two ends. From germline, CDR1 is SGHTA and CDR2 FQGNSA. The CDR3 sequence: CASSLTMGGAQGGYTF. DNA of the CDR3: TGTGCCAGCAGCTTAACCATGGGGGGGGCGCAGGGAGGCTACACCTTC.

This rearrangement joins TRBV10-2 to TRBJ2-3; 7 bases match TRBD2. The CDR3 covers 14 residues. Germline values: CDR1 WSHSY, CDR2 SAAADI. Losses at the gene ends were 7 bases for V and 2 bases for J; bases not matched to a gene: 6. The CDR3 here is CASTASGYTDTQYF. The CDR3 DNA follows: TGCGCCAGCACTGCTAGCGGTTACACAGATACGCAGTATTTT.

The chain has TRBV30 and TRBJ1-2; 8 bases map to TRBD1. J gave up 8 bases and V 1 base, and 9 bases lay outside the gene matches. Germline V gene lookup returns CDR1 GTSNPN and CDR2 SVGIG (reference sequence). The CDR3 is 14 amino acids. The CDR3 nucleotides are TGTGCCTGGAGTGGAGGACAGGGTCCAGGCGGCTACACCTTC. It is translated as CAWSGGQGPGGYTF.

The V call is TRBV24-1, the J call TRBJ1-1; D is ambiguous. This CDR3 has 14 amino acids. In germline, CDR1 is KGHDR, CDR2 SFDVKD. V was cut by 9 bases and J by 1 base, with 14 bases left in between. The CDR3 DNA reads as TGTGCCACCCGAGCGGCAGCCGCGAACACTGAAGCTTTCTTT. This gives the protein CATRAAAANTEAFF.

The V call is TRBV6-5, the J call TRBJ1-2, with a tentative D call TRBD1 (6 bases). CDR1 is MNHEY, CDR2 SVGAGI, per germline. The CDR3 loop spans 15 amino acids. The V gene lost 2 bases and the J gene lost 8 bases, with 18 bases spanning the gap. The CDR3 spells CASSYVSTGIGGYTF. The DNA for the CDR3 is TGTGCCAGCAGTTACGTTTCAACAGGGATCGGCGGCTACACCTTC.